This T cell receptor beta chain was found in a study of sequential checkpoint blockade in melanoma. Study-level background: Randomization was 1:1 between first-line nivolumab→ipilimumab and ipilimumab→nivolumab. After both sequences, patients received maintenance nivolumab.

Using immunoSEQ multiplex PCR, the repertoire was profiled, and TCRdb retains in-frame clones only, with some absent. Among over 9,500 clones listed, less than 70% were seen once. The CDR3 runs to 11 residues. The trim removed 8 bases at V and 4 bases at J, leaving 4 bases unmatched. Germline V gene data show CDR1 as GTSNPN and CDR2 as SVGIG (reference sequence). This clone was counted between two and nine times. As for treatment: randomized to nivolumab then ipilimumab (arm A) or the reverse (arm B). None of the patients previously received DNA-damaging chemotherapy. Sorted cells were live CD3+CD8+, lacking CD19 and CD56, from PBMCs.

The specimen comprised CD8+ T cells sorted from blood (inferred from file names), sampled from a patient given nivolumab and ipilimumab in sequence. The V and J genes are TRBV30 and TRBJ1-2; 7 bases align to TRBD1. The TCR comes from a human donor with melanoma. The DNA of the CDR3 is TGTGCCGGGACAGTACCCTATGGCTACACCTTC. Translation: CAGTVPYGYTF.